Shown below are 29 T cell receptor beta chains from a single sample sequenced in a study of Ad26.COV2.S vaccination and SARS-CoV-2 variants. Assay used: immunoSEQ multiplex PCR; TCRdb lists only in-frame clones, some missing. The sample records under 550,000 clones, approximately 90% being singletons. Stated treatment: about 20 received Ad26.COV2.S at low or high dose, single or two shots; a few received placebo; per-sample allocation not given. Specimens were obtained on day 63 following the first vaccine or placebo injection. This specimen was peripheral blood, taken in a trial of Ad26.COV2.S vaccine versus placebo. These receptors came from a person aged 18-60 years who received the Ad26.COV2.S COVID-19 vaccine or a placebo.

CDR3 in amino acids: CSVVPFLDELMNTEAFF. In DNA, the CDR3 is TGCAGCGTTGTTCCTTTCTTGGACGAGCTCATGAACACTGAAGCTTTCTTT. The chain employs TRBV29-1 and TRBJ1-1; the D is unclear. Trimming took 4 bases from V and 0 from J, leaving 21 bases between them. Germline V lookup: CDR1 SQVTM, CDR2 ANQGSEA. The CDR3 contains 17 residues.

This chain connects TRBV14 to TRBJ1-3; no reliable D call. V was pared by 3 bases and J by 0 bases, with 18 bases between. Germline V gives CDR1 SGHDN, CDR2 FVKESK. CDR3 length equals 18 residues. The CDR3 is CASSHPLGLLSSGNTIYF. Written as DNA, the CDR3 is TGTGCCAGCAGCCACCCCCTTGGACTCTTGAGCTCTGGAAACACCATATATTTT.

J is TRBJ1-3 and V is TRBV9; TRBD1 might be the D (5 bases). Deletions cut 0 bases from V and 0 bases from J, with 16 bases between. There are 18 residues in the CDR3. CDR1 is SGDLS and CDR2 is YYNGEE in the germline V gene. The CDR3 reads CASSVGVGGVSSGNTIYF. CDR3 nucleotide sequence: TGTGCCAGCAGCGTAGGAGTCGGAGGGGTTAGCTCTGGAAACACCATATATTTT. Full variable domain (remainder filled in from reference TRBV9 and TRBJ1-3): DSGVTQTPKHLITATGQRVTLRCSPRSGDLSVYWYQQSLDQGLQFLIQYYNGEERAKGNILERFSAQQFPDLHSELNLSSLELGDSALYFCASSVGVGGVSSGNTIYFGEGSWLTVV.

This clone occurred once. The rearrangement uses TRBV12-1 and TRBJ2-1; TRBD2 is taken as the D call from the table, unchecked against the DNA. TRBV12-1 is deemed a pseudogene. The CDR3 covers 20 residues. CDR3 loop: CASSAEPSGKVRIKNNEQFF. The CDR3 DNA is TGTGCCAGCAGCGCAGAGCCTAGCGGGAAGGTTCGAATAAAAAACAATGAGCAGTTCTTC.

V and J are TRBV19 and TRBJ1-5; weak D call: TRBD1 (5 bases). This CDR3 spans 15 amino acids. Trimming shortened V by 5 bases and J by 4 bases, and 15 bases separated the two germline ends. Germline V lookup: CDR1 LNHDA, CDR2 SQIVND (reference sequence). CDR3 sequence (DNA): TGTGCCAGTAGTCGGCGAAGGGGAGAAAATCAGCCCCAGCATTTT. Its translation is CASSRRRGENQPQHF.

This chain connects TRBV5-1 to TRBJ2-1, with TRBD1 as a possible D gene (6 bases). There are 17 residues in the CDR3. Trimming took 4 bases from V and 2 from J, leaving 19 bases between them. Germline V lookup: CDR1 SGHRS, CDR2 YFSETQ. The CDR3 sequence: CASSKDQQGLAYNEQFF. The CDR3 bases are TGCGCCAGCAGCAAGGATCAACAGGGTCTCGCCTACAATGAGCAGTTCTTC.

The chain employs TRBV7-9 and TRBJ1-3; D uncertain. The V end was cut by 4 bases, the J end by 2 bases, with 12 bases between. The CDR3 is 15 residues long. Germline loops: CDR1 SEHNR, CDR2 FQNEAQ (reference sequence). CDR3 residues: CASSSKAMPGNTIYF. As DNA, the CDR3 is TGTGCCAGCAGCTCCAAGGCCATGCCTGGAAACACCATATATTTT. Full variable domain (outside the CDR3, taken from reference TRBV7-9 and TRBJ1-3): DTGVSQNPRHKITKRGQNVTFRCDPISEHNRLYWYRQTLGQGPEFLTYFQNEAQLEKSRLLSDRFSAERPKGSFSTLEIQRTEQGDSAMYLCASSSKAMPGNTIYFGEGSWLTVV.

This chain joins TRBV5-1 and TRBJ2-7; 9 bases are shared with TRBD1. The CDR3 runs 13 residues. CDR1 is SGHRS, CDR2 YFSETQ, per germline. The junction had 4 bases not matched to a gene; V was cut back by 6 bases and J by 3 bases. CDR3 DNA: TGCGCCAGCACCGTGACAGGGGGCTACGAGCAGTACTTC. Amino acids: CASTVTGGYEQYF.

This clone was observed a single time. The chain carries TRBV4-2 and TRBJ1-1; 7 positions match TRBD1. V was clipped by 0 bases and J by 5 bases; unmatched bases: 18. CDR1 is LGHNA, CDR2 YNFKEQ, per germline. The CDR3 length is 19 residues. CDR3 in amino acids: CASSQEVGSYRDSRTEAFF. The CDR3 nucleotides read TGTGCCAGCAGCCAAGAGGTCGGGTCTTACCGGGACAGTAGGACTGAAGCTTTCTTT.

In this sample, this clone turned up once. The rearrangement links TRBV12-3 or TRBV12-4 to TRBJ2-7, with D perhaps matching TRBD2 (5 bases). The ends were cut back, 6 bases at V and 7 bases at J, with 16 bases in the middle. The CDR3 spans 13 residues. CDR3 nucleotide sequence: TGTGCCAGCAGCCTTACACTAGTGTATGAGCAGTACTTC. This translates into CASSLTLVYEQYF.

This clone was counted only a few times. This chain links TRBV12-3 or TRBV12-4 with TRBJ1-1, with D possibly being TRBD1 (6 bases). V lost 3 bases to trimming and J lost 6 bases, with 11 bases between them. The length of the CDR3 is 13 residues. DNA for the CDR3: TGTGCCAGCAGTTTGACAGGTAACGCTGAAGCTTTCTTT. Translating gives CASSLTGNAEAFF.

This chain connects TRBV9 to TRBJ2-5; D might be TRBD1 (6 bases). The V end lost 1 base, the J end lost 1 base, and 11 bases lay between the germline ends. Germline CDR1 and CDR2: SGDLS and YYNGEE. The CDR3 runs 15 residues. The CDR3 region is CASSVIPTGQETQYF. CDR3 nucleotide sequence: TGTGCCAGCAGCGTAATTCCGACAGGCCAAGAGACCCAGTACTTC.

This chain uses TRBV27 with TRBJ2-7; 7 bases line up with TRBD2. CDR3 length: 16 amino acids. The J segment lost 1 base and the V segment lost 2 bases, leaving 8 bases of the junction unmatched. Germline V gives CDR1 MNHEY, CDR2 SMNVEV (reference sequence). The CDR3 sequence is CASSLLGSGTSYEQYF. Written as DNA, the CDR3 is TGTGCCAGCAGTTTACTTGGGAGCGGGACGTCCTACGAGCAGTACTTC.

The V gene is TRBV21-1, the J gene TRBJ1-3. TRBV21-1 represents a pseudogene. The CDR3 has 15 residues. The CDR3 reads CASSKIRFAGNTIYF. In DNA, the CDR3 is TGTGCCAGCAGCAAAATAAGGTTTGCTGGAAACACCATATATTTT.

The rearrangement links TRBV14 to TRBJ2-5; a weak D match, TRBD1 (5 bases). Germline CDR1 reads SGHDN; CDR2 reads FVKESK. The CDR3 loop spans 13 amino acids. V lost 5 bases to trimming and J lost 3 bases, with 10 bases between them. CDR3: CASSSRVKETQYF. The CDR3 DNA sequence: TGTGCCAGCAGCTCCAGGGTGAAAGAGACCCAGTACTTC.

This chain uses TRBV10-3 with TRBJ2-1, with 8 bases identical to TRBD1. The CDR3 runs 13 residues. Trimming took 4 bases from V and 10 from J; bases not matched to a gene: 6. The germline CDR1 and CDR2 sequences are ENHRY and SYGVKD. CDR3: CAISADRGPEQFF. In DNA form, the CDR3 reads TGTGCCATCAGTGCCGACAGGGGACCAGAGCAGTTCTTC.

This chain uses TRBV19 with TRBJ1-5; 10 positions agree with TRBD1. Trimming at V came to 4 bases and at J to 6 bases, leaving 3 bases not matched to a gene. The CDR3 length is 14 residues. Germline V gene data show CDR1 as LNHDA and CDR2 as SQIVND (reference sequence). Here the CDR3 reads CASSSGTGVQPQHF. The CDR3 DNA reads TGTGCCAGTAGTAGTGGGACAGGGGTTCAGCCCCAGCATTTT.

The rearrangement uses TRBV7-6 and TRBJ2-1; TRBD1 matches at 9 bases. The junction had 10 bases not matched to a gene; V was cut back by 5 bases and J by 8 bases. The CDR3 sequence is 15 residues long. The V gene's germline CDR1 is SGHVS and CDR2 FNYEAQ. The CDR3, as DNA: TGTGCCAGCAGCCGGGGACAGGGTGTGGGGGATGAGCAGTTCTTC. Its protein product is CASSRGQGVGDEQFF.

This clone was observed a few times. The chain has TRBV2 and TRBJ1-2, with 9 bases that match TRBD1. The trim removed 4 bases at V and 2 bases at J, leaving 5 bases unmatched. Germline V gene sequence: CDR1 SNHLY, CDR2 FYNNEI. This CDR3 has 15 amino acids. Written as DNA, the CDR3 is TGTGCCAGCAGTGGACGGACAGGGGACAACTATGGCTACACCTTC. Residues: CASSGRTGDNYGYTF.

The chain employs TRBV5-4 and TRBJ1-1; the D is unclear. The germline V gene encodes CDR1 SGHNT and CDR2 YYREEE (reference sequence). V lost 0 bases and J lost 5, with 17 bases in between. This CDR3 spans 16 amino acids. The CDR3 reads CASSLDPWGVGTEAFF. The CDR3 nucleotides are TGTGCCAGCAGCTTGGACCCTTGGGGAGTCGGGACTGAAGCTTTCTTT.

The chain has TRBV14 and TRBJ2-1; D unresolved. V dropped 4 bases and J dropped 2 bases, with 9 bases sitting between them. Germline CDR1 SGHDN, CDR2 FVKESK. The CDR3 has 14 residues. CDR3 loop: CASSLYGPYNEQFF. Written as DNA, the CDR3 is TGTGCCAGCAGCCTTTATGGCCCCTACAATGAGCAGTTCTTC. Combining the CDR3 with reference TRBV14 and TRBJ2-1 gives the whole variable domain EAGVTQFPSHSVIEKGQTVTLRCDPISGHDNLYWYRRVMGKEIKFLLHFVKESKQDESGMPNNRFLAERTGGTYSTLKVQPAELEDSGVYFCASSLYGPYNEQFFGPGTRLTVL.

The chain couples TRBV27 to TRBJ1-4; perhaps TRBD1 as D (5 bases). Per germline, CDR1 MNHEY and CDR2 SMNVEV (reference sequence). Trimming took 1 base from V and 8 from J, leaving 17 bases between them. The CDR3 sequence is 16 residues long. The CDR3: CASSLYGHGVREKLFF. CDR3 DNA sequence: TGTGCCAGCAGTTTATACGGACATGGCGTGAGGGAAAAACTGTTTTTT.

In DNA form, the CDR3 reads TGTGCCAGCAGCCCACTGGGACTAGAGTCCTACGAGCAGTACTTC. Its protein is CASSPLGLESYEQYF. This rearrangement joins TRBV3-1 (or the pseudogene TRBV3-2) to TRBJ2-7; 8 positions match TRBD2. This CDR3 is 15 amino acids long. Germline V gene data show CDR1 as LGHDT and CDR2 as YNNKEL (reference sequence). With V trimmed by 4 bases and J by 1 base, 6 bases remained unmatched.

The CDR3 nucleotides are TGTGCCTGGAGAGAGCCAGGGATGAGGCGTGGCTACACCTTC. Translating it yields CAWREPGMRRGYTF. The V and J genes are TRBV30 and TRBJ1-2, with D perhaps matching TRBD1 (5 bases). The CDR3 has 14 amino acids. Germline values: CDR1 GTSNPN, CDR2 SVGIG (reference sequence). V shed 3 bases and J shed 7 bases, with 18 bases lying between them. Full variable domain (missing parts from reference TRBV30 and TRBJ1-2): SQTIHQWPATLVQPVGSPLSLECTVEGTSNPNLYWYRQAAGRGLQLLFYSVGIGQISSEVPQNLSASRPQDRQFILSSKKLLLSDSGFYLCAWREPGMRRGYTFGSGTRLTVV.

This clone was observed a handful of times. CDR3 nucleotides: TGCGCCAGCAGCTTTTTGGGCGGGGAGCTGTTTTTT. This translates into CASSFLGGELFF. The rearrangement links TRBV5-1 to TRBJ2-2; D unclear. The CDR3 loop spans 12 amino acids. Per germline, CDR1 SGHRS and CDR2 YFSETQ. Trimming shortened V by 2 bases and J by 7 bases, and 6 bases separated the two germline ends.

The chain carries TRBV5-4 and TRBJ2-3; D unresolved. Germline CDR1 reads SGHNT; CDR2 reads YYREEE (reference sequence). This CDR3 has 18 residues. V was pared by 0 bases and J by 4 bases, with 21 bases between. CDR3 sequence reads: CASSLDKGQAHYADTQYF. CDR3 coding DNA: TGTGCCAGCAGCTTGGATAAGGGCCAGGCCCACTATGCAGATACGCAGTATTTT.

The V gene is TRBV25-1, the J gene TRBJ2-1; D remains unclear. Trimming removed 5 bases at V and 0 bases at J, with 14 bases between. Germline V gene data show CDR1 as MGHDK and CDR2 as SYGVNS. This CDR3 is 16 amino acids long. The DNA for the CDR3 is TGTGCCAGCAGTATCAACCCCGAGAGCTCCTACAATGAGCAGTTCTTC. This encodes CASSINPESSYNEQFF.

The chain employs TRBV19 and TRBJ2-5; no reliable D call. Per germline, CDR1 LNHDA and CDR2 SQIVND (reference sequence). V was shortened by 3 bases and J by 5 bases, with 13 bases between the two germline ends. The CDR3 consists of 14 residues. CDR3 sequence (DNA): TGTGCCAGTAGTATTAAGCTAGGAGTGGAGACCCAGTACTTC. Its translation: CASSIKLGVETQYF.

This rearrangement joins TRBV11-2 to TRBJ2-7, with D possibly matching TRBD2 (6 bases). Germline V gives CDR1 SGHAT, CDR2 FQNNGV. The V end was cut by 5 bases, the J end by 3 bases, with 14 bases between. CDR3 length: 14 amino acids. CDR3 DNA sequence: TGTGCCAGCAGCGGCTCCGGGACTTACTACGAGCAGTACTTC. Its protein product is CASSGSGTYYEQYF.